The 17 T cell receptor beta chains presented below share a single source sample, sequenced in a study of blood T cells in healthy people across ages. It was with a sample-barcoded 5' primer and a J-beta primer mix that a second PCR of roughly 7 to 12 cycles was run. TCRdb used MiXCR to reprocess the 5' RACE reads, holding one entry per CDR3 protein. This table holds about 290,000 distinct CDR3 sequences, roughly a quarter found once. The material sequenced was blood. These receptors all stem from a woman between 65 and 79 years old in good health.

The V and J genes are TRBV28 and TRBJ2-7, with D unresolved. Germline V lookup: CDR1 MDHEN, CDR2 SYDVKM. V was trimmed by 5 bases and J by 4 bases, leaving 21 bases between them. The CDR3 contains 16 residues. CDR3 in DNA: TGTGCCAGCAGTACCCGGAACCCTTCTTTAGGATACGAGCAGTACTTC. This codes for CASSTRNPSLGYEQYF.

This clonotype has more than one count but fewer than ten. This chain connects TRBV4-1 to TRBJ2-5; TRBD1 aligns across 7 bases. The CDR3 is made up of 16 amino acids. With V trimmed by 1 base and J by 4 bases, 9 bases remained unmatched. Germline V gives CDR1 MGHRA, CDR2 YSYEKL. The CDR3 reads CASSQGDRARRETQYF. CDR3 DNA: TGCGCCAGCAGCCAAGGTGACAGGGCACGCCGAGAGACCCAGTACTTC.

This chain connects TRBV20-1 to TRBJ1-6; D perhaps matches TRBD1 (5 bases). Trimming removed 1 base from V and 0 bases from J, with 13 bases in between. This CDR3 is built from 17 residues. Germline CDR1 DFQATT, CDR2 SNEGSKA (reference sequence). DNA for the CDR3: TGCAGTGCTAGAGTCCGACAGATAAGCTCCTATAATTCACCCCTCCACTTT. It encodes CSARVRQISSYNSPLHF.

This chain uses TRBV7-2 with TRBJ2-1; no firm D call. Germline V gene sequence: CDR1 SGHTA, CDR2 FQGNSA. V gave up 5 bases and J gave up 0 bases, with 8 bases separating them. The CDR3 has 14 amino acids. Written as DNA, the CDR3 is TGTGCCAGCAGCGTTCCGAGCTCCTACAATGAGCAGTTCTTC. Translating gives CASSVPSSYNEQFF.

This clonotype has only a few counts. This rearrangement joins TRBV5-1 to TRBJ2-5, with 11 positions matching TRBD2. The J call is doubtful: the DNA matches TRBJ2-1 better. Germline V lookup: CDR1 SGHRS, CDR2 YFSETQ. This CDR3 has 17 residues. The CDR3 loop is CASSLTGLAGGNNEQFF. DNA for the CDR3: TGCGCCAGCAGCCTAACGGGGCTAGCGGGAGGTAACAATGAGCAGTTCTTC.

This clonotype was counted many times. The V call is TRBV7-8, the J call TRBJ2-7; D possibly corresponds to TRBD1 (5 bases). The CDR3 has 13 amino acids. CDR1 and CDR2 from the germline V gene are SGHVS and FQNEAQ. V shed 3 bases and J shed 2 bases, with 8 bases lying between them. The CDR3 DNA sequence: TGTGCCAGCAGCTTTGCAGGGCCCTACGAGCAGTACTTC. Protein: CASSFAGPYEQYF.

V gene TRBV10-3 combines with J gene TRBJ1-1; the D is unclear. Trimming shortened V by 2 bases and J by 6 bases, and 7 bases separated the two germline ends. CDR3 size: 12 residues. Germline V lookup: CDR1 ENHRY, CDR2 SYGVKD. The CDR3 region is CAISEDPSEAFF. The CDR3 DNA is TGTGCCATCAGTGAGGATCCGTCTGAAGCTTTCTTT.

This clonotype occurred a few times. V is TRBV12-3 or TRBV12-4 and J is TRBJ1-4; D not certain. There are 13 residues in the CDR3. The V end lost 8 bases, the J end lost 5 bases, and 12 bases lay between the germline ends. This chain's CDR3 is CASGRGWNEKLFF. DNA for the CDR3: TGTGCCAGCGGCAGAGGGTGGAATGAAAAACTGTTTTTT.

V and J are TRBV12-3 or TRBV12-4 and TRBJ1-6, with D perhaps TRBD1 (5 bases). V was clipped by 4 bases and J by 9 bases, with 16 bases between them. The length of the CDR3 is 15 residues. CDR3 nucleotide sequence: TGTGCCAGCAGTTACATCGACAGCGGGTCTTCACCCCTCCACTTT. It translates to CASSYIDSGSSPLHF.

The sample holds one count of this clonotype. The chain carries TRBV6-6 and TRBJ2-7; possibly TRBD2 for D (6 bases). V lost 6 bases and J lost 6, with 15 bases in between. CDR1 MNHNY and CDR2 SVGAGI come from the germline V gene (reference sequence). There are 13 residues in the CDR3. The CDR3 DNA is TGTGCCAGCAGCTTCGGGCGGGATGGCGAGCAGTACTTC. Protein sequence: CASSFGRDGEQYF.

The CDR3 DNA reads TGTGCCAGCAGTTTTTTCCAGGGACGAGGTCAAGAGACCCAGTACTTC. The encoded protein is CASSFFQGRGQETQYF. The rearrangement links TRBV28 to TRBJ2-5; perhaps D is TRBD1 or TRBD2 (5 bases each). CDR3 length: 16 residues. V was trimmed by 3 bases and J by 2 bases, leaving 16 bases between them. Germline CDR1 MDHEN, CDR2 SYDVKM. The full variable domain, with the rest looked up from reference TRBV28 and TRBJ2-5, is DVKVTQSSRYLVKRTGEKVFLECVQDMDHENMFWYRQDPGLGLRLIYFSYDVKMKEKGDIPEGYSVSREKKERFSLILESASTNQTSMYLCASSFFQGRGQETQYFGPGTRLLVL.

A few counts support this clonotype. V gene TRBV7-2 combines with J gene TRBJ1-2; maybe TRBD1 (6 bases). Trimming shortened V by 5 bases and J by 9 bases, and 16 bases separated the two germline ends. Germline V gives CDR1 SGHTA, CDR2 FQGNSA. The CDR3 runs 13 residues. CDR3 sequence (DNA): TGTGCCAGCAGCCCCCGGACAGACTTGAGCTACACCTTC. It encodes CASSPRTDLSYTF.

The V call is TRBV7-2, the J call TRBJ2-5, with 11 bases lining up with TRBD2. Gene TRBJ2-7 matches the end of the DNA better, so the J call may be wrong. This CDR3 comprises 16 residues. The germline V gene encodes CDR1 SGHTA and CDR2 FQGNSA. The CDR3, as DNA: TGTGCCAGCAGCCTAGGGACTAGCGGCAGCTCCTACGAGCAGTACTTC. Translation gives CASSLGTSGSSYEQYF.

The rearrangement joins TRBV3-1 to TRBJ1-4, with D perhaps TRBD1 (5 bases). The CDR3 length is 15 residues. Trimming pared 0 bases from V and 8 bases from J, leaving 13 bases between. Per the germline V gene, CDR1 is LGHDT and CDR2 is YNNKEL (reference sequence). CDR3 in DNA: TGTGCCAGCAGCCAAGATCGGGAGGGGAGCGAAAAACTGTTTTTT. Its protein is CASSQDREGSEKLFF.

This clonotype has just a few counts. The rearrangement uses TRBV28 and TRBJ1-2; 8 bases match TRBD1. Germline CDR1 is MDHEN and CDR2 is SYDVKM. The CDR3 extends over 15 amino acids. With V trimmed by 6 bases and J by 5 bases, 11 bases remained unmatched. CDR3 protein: CASSLAGTGMYGYTF. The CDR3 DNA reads TGTGCCAGCAGCCTAGCCGGGACAGGCATGTATGGCTACACCTTC.

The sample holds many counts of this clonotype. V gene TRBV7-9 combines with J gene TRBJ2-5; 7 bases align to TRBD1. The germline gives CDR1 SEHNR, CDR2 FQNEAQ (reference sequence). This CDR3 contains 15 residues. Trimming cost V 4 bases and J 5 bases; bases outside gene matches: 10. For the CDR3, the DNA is TGTGCCAGCAGCTCCGACAGGGAAGTAAGGGAGACCCAGTACTTC. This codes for CASSSDREVRETQYF.

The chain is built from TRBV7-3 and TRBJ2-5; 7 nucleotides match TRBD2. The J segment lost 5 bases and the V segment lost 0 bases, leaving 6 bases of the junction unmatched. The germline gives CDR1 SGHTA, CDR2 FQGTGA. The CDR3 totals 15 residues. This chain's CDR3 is CASSLTAGVGETQYF. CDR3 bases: TGTGCCAGCAGCTTAACCGCGGGAGTAGGGGAGACCCAGTACTTC.